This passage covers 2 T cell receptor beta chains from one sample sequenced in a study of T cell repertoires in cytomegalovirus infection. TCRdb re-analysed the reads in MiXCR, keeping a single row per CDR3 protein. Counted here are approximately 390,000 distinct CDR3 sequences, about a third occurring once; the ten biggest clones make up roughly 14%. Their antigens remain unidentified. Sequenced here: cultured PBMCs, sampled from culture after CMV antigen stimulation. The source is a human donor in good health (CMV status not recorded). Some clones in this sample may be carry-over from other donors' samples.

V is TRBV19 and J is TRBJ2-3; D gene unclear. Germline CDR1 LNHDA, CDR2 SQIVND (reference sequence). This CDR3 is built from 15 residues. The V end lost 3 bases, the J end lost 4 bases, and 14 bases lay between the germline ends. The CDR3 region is CASSISSPNADTQYF. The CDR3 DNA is TGTGCCAGTAGTATTTCCTCCCCCAACGCAGATACGCAGTATTTT.

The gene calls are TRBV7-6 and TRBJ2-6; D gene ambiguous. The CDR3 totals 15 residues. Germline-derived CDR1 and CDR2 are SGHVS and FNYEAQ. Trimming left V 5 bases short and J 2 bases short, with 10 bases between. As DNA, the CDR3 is TGTGCCAGCAGCCCCGATCTGGCTGGGGCCAACGTCCTGACTTTC. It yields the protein CASSPDLAGANVLTF.